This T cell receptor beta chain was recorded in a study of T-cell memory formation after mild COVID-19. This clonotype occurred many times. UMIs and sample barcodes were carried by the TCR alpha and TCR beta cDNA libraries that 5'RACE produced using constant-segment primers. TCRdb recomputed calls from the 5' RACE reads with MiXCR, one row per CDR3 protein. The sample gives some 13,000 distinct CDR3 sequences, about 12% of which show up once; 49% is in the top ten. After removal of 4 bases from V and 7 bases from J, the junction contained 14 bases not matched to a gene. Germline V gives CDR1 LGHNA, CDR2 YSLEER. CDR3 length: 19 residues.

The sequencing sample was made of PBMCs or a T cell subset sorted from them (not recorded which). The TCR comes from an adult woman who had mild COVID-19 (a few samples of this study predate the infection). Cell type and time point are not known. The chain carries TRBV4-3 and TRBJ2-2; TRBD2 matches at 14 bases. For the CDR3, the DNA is TGCGCCAGCAGCCCAAACCTAGGACTAGCGGGAGGATTCGACGGGGAGCTGTTTTTT. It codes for CASSPNLGLAGGFDGELFF.